The following is a T cell receptor beta chain sequence with its context. The antigen remains unidentified. This sample was taken from a study of cytomegalovirus exposure and HLA in healthy donors. Whole-study results and caveats: Later work showed greater clonal expansion in HLA-associated TCR beta chains than in equally common others. Most sequenced TCRs were rare (though some public TCRs occurred in many donors). Looking again later, the authors saw that most CMV-associated TCR beta chains seemed HLA-restricted.

The CDR3 runs to 17 residues. V lost 4 bases to trimming and J lost 6 bases, with 22 bases between them. Germline V lookup: CDR1 SGHVS, CDR2 FQNEAQ. A multiplex PCR was run with 60 Vbeta primers and 13 Jbeta primers. In the study's own analysis: Later work found approximately 87 million unique TCR beta chains, with about 10 million shared. The data were produced by immunoSEQ multiplex PCR, yet TCRdb's version contains in-frame clones alone and is incomplete. Clone size and the V and J calls come from that table; the DNA yielded D and trimming. The sample has about 160,000 clones; approximately 88% are singletons.

This chain uses TRBV7-8 with TRBJ2-1; tentatively, D is TRBD2 (6 bases). This TCR was recovered from a boy under 10 years old in good health and CMV-seronegative. Sequences were obtained from PBMCs. The CDR3 coding sequence is TGTGCCAGCAGCTCACCACCCGGGACTCGTCTCCCCAATGAGCAGTTCTTC. Amino acid sequence: CASSSPPGTRLPNEQFF.